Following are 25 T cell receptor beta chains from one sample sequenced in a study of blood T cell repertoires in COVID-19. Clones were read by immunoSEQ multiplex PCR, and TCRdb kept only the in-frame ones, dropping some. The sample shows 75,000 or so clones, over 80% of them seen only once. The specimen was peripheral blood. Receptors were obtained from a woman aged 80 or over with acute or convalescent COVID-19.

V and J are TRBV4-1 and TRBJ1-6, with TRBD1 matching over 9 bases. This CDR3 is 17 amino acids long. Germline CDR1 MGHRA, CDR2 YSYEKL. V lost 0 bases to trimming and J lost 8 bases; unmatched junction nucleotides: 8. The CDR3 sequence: CASSQEGQGRGHSPLHF. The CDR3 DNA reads TGCGCCAGCAGCCAAGAAGGACAGGGGCGCGGGCATTCACCCCTCCACTTT.

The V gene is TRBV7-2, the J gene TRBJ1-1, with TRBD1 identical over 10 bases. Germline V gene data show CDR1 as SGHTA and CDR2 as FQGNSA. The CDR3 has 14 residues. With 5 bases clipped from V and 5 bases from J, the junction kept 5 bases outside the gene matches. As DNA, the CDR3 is TGTGCCAGCAGCCCACGGACAGGGGGAACTGAAGCTTTCTTT. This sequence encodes CASSPRTGGTEAFF.

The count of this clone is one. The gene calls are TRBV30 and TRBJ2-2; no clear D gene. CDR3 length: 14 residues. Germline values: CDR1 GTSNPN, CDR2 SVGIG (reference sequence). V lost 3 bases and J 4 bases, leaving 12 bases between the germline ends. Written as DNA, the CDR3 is TGTGCCTGGAGAGCGAGCGTCGGCACCGGGGAGCTGTTTTTT. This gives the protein CAWRASVGTGELFF.

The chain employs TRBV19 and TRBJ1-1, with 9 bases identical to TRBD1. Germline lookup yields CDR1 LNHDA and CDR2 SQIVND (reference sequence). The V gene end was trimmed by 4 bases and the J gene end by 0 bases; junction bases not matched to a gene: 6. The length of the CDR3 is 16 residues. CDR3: CASSRGTGMMNTEAFF. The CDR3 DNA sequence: TGTGCCAGTAGTAGAGGGACAGGGATGATGAACACTGAAGCTTTCTTT.

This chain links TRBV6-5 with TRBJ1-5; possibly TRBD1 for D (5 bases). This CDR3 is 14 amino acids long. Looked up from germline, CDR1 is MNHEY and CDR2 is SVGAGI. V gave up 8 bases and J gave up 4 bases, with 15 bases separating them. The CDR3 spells CASQGGNGNQPQHF. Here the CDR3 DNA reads TGTGCCAGCCAGGGAGGGAACGGAAATCAGCCCCAGCATTTT.

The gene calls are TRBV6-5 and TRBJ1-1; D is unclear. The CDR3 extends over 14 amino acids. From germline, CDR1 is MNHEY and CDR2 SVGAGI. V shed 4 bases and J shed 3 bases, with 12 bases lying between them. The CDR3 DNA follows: TGTGCCAGCAGTTCCGAACTCGGAGACACTGAAGCTTTCTTT. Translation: CASSSELGDTEAFF.

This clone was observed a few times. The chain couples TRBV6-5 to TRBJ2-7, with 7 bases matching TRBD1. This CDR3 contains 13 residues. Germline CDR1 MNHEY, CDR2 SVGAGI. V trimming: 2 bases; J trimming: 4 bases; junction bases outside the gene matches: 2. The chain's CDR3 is CASSYLRGYEQYF. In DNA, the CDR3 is TGTGCCAGCAGTTACCTCAGGGGGTACGAGCAGTACTTC.

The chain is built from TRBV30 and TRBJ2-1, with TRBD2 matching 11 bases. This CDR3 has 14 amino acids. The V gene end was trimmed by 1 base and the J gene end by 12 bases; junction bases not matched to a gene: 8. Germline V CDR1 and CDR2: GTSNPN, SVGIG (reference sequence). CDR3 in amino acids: CAWSEGLAAHAQFF. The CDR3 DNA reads TGTGCCTGGAGTGAGGGACTAGCGGCCCATGCGCAGTTCTTC.

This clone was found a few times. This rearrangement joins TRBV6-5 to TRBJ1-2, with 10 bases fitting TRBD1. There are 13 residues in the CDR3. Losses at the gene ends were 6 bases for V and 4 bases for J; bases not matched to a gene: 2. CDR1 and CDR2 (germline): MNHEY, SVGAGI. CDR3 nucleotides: TGTGCCAGCAGGGGACAGGGGATCTATGGCTACACCTTC. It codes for CASRGQGIYGYTF.

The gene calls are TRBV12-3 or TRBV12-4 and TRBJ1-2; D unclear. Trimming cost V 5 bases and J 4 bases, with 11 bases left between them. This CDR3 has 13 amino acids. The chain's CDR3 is CASSPDGIYGYTF. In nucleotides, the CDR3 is TGTGCCAGCAGTCCCGACGGGATCTATGGCTACACCTTC.

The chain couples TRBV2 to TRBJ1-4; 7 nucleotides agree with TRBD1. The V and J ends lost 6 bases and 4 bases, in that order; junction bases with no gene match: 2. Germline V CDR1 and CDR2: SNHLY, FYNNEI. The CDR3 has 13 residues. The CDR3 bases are TGTGCCAGCAGGACAGGGATTAATGAAAAACTGTTTTTT. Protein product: CASRTGINEKLFF.

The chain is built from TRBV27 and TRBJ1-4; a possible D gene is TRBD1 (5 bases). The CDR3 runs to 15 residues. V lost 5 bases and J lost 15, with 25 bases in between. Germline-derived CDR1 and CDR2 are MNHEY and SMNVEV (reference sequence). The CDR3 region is CASSTEDRLPYIMFF. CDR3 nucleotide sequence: TGTGCCAGCAGTACCGAAGACAGATTGCCCTACATTATGTTTTTT.

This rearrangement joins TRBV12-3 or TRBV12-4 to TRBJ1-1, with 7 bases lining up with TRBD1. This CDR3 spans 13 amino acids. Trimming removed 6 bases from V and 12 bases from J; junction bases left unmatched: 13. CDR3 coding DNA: TGTGCCAGCAGCCAGATAACCGAGGGGGCGCCTTTCTTT. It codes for CASSQITEGAPFF.

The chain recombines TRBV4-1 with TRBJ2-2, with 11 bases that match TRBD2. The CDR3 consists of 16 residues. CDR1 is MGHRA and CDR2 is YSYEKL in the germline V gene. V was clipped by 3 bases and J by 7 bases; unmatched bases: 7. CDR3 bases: TGCGCCAGCAGCCAGATACTAGCGGGAGTTGGCGGGGAGCTGTTTTTT. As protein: CASSQILAGVGGELFF.

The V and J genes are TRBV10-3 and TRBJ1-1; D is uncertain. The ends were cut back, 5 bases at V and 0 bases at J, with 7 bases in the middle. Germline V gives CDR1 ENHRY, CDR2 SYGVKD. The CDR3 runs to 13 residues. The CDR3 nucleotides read TGTGCCATCAGTAGGGAGATGAACACTGAAGCTTTCTTT. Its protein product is CAISREMNTEAFF.

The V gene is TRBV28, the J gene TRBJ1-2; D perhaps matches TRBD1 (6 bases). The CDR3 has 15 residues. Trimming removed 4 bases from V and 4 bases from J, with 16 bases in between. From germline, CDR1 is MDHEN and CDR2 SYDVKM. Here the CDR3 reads CASSSSGQGSYGYTF. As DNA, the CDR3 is TGTGCCAGCAGTTCATCGGGACAAGGTTCCTATGGCTACACCTTC.

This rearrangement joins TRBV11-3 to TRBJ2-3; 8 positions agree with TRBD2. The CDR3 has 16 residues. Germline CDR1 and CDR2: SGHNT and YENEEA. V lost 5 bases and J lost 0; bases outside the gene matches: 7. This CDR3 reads CASSAYPSGSTDTQYF. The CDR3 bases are TGTGCCAGCAGCGCTTACCCTAGCGGGAGCACAGATACGCAGTATTTT. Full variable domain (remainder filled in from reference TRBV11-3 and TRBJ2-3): EAGVVQSPRYKIIEKKQPVAFWCNPISGHNTLYWYLQNLGQGPELLIRYENEEAVDDSQLPKDRFSAERLKGVDSTLKIQPAELGDSAVYLCASSAYPSGSTDTQYFGPGTRLTVL.

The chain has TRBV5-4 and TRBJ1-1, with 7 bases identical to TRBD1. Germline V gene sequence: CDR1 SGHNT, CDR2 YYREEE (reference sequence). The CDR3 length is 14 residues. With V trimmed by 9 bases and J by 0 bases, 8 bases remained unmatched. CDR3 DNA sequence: TGTGCCACTCAGACAGGGACGATGAACACTGAAGCTTTCTTT. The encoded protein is CATQTGTMNTEAFF.

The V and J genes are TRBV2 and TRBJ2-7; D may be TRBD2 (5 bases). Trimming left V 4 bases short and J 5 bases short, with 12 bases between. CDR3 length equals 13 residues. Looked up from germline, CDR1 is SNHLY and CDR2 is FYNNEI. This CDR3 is CASSGPSRDEQYF. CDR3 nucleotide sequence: TGTGCCAGCAGTGGGCCTTCGCGGGACGAGCAGTACTTC.

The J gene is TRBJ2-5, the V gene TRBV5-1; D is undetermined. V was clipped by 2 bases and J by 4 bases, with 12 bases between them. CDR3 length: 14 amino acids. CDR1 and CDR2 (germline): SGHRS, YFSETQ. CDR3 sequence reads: CASSFGYSGETQYF. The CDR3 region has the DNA TGCGCCAGCAGCTTCGGTTACTCAGGAGAGACCCAGTACTTC.

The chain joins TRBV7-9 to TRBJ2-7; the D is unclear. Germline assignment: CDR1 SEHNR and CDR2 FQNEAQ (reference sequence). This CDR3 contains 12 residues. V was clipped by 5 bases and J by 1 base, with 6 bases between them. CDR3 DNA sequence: TGTGCCAGCAGCCCCCTTTCCTACGAGCAGTACTTC. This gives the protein CASSPLSYEQYF.

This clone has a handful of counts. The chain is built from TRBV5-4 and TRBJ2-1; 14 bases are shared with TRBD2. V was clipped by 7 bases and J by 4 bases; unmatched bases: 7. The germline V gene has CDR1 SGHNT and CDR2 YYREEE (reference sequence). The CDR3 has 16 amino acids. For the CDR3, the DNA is TGTGCCAGCGAGATCGGGACTAGCGGGGGTTACAATGAGCAGTTCTTC. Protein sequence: CASEIGTSGGYNEQFF.

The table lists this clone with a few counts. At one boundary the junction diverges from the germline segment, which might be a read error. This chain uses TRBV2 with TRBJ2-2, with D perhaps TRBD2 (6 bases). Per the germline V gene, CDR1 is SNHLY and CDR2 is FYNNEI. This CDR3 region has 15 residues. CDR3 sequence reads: CASGEASVRTGELFF. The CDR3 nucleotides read TGTGCCAGCGGTGAGGCTAGCGTTAGAACCGGGGAGCTGTTTTTT.

CDR3 sequence: CASSPIVAETQYF. The CDR3 bases are TGTGCCAGCTCACCTATAGTTGCAGAGACCCAGTACTTC. The chain employs TRBV18 and TRBJ2-5; no definite D call. The CDR3 is 13 residues long. Germline CDR1 is KGHSH and CDR2 is LQKENI. V dropped 3 bases and J dropped 4 bases, with 9 bases sitting between them.

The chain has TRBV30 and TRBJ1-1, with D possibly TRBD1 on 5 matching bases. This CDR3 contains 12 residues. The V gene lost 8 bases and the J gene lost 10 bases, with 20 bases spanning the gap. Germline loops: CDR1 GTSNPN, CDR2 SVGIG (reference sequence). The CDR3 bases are TGTGCCATGGGACGGTCGATGGGGGGAGCTTTCTTT. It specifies CAMGRSMGGAFF.